The present T cell receptor beta chain was sequenced within a study of T cells in localized non-small cell lung cancer. The CDR3 contains 13 residues. Germline CDR1 is SNHLY and CDR2 is FYNNEI. V lost 7 bases, J lost 2 bases, and 12 bases lay in between. The count of this clone is one. Its target is not known. Generated by immunoSEQ multiplex PCR, the TCRdb table keeps only in-frame clones and is missing some. The profile covers 72,000 or so clones, with about 83% appearing a single time and around an eighth taken by the ten largest. Findings and caveats of the study: Tumor trailed uninvolved adjacent lung in T cell clonality, which peaked there. Longer overall survival was linked to higher blood T cell density.

Sequenced material: peripheral blood, taken before any cancer treatment. The chain uses TRBV2 and TRBJ2-7; either TRBD1 or TRBD2 may supply D (5 bases each). The source of this sequence is a female donor older than 55 with stage I lung adenocarcinoma. CDR3 loop: CASTRDVPYEQYF. CDR3 sequence (DNA): TGTGCCAGCACCCGGGACGTCCCCTACGAGCAGTACTTC.